This T cell receptor (beta chain) originates from a study of T cells in women clearing cervical HPV infection. For the study at large: Cases were women with histologically confirmed HPV16-related CIN3 or worse, including 2 invasive cancers.

Concerning this clone: Coverage ceases 3 residues before the CDR3 finishes, and the germline J gene fills in the end.

The method was immunoSEQ multiplex PCR; TCRdb's version includes in-frame clones alone and lacks a portion of them. In all, the sample yields approximately 40,000 clones. Trimming removed 6 bases from V and 0 bases from J, with 12 bases in between. This CDR3 is 15 amino acids long. The V gene's germline CDR1 is LNHDA and CDR2 SQIVND (reference sequence). The sequence came from a woman aged 18 to 75 with a cervical HPV16 infection that either progressed to CIN3+ or cleared (not recorded which). The J gene is TRBJ2-1, the V gene TRBV19; no reliable D call. The sequencing input was blood buffy coat. The CDR3 protein is CASSPGFSSYNEQFF. The DNA read from the CDR3 is TGTGCCAGTAGCCCCGGGTTCAGCTCCTACAATGAG.